This T cell receptor (beta chain) is from a study of blood T cells in healthy people across ages. Per the germline V gene, CDR1 is SGHNT and CDR2 is YYREEE (reference sequence). CDR3 size: 15 residues. V lost 4 bases to trimming and J lost 7 bases; unmatched junction nucleotides: 11. Combining a sample-barcoded 5' primer with a J-beta primer mix, a second PCR ran for roughly 7 to 11 cycles. Each cDNA molecule carried a tag from a template-switch adaptor that contained 12 random nucleotides. TCRdb processed the 5' RACE reads anew with MiXCR; each CDR3 protein has one entry. This repertoire shows 1 million or so distinct CDR3 sequences, 45% found once; its top ten account for approximately 17%.

The TCR was taken from a woman aged 55-75 years in good health. Sequencing was performed on blood. The chain links TRBV5-4 to TRBJ2-1; 7 bases align to TRBD2. This chain's CDR3 is CASSELAGVWNEQFF. The CDR3 DNA reads as TGTGCCAGCAGCGAACTGGCGGGAGTTTGGAATGAGCAGTTCTTC.